This T cell receptor beta chain was retrieved from a study of Ad26.COV2.S vaccination and SARS-CoV-2 variants. About the study: In the study, Ad26.COV2.S was injected intramuscularly once, or twice 56 days apart.

The study, taken as a whole, reports: There was a possibility that the TCR breadth and depth analyses underestimated total T cell responses. Relative to placebo recipients, vaccine recipients exhibited elevated spike-specific TCR breadth.

About this clone: Its antigen is still unknown.

Documented treatment: some 19 received Ad26.COV2.S at low or high dose, single or two shots; 5 received placebo; per-sample allocation not given. At day 63 after the first vaccine or placebo injection, samples were drawn. Produced via immunoSEQ multiplex PCR; TCRdb's table is partial and in-frame only. The table lists 200,000 to 250,000 clones, around nine tenths of them singletons. The CDR3 is 13 amino acids. Germline CDR1 and CDR2: ENHRY and SYGVKD. Trimming took 6 bases from V and 3 from J, leaving 8 bases between them. The clonotype comes from a person between 18 and 65 years old who received the Ad26.COV2.S COVID-19 vaccine or a placebo. The rearrangement joins TRBV10-3 to TRBJ1-4; D is unresolved. The sequences come from peripheral blood, collected in a trial of Ad26.COV2.S vaccine versus placebo. The CDR3 nucleotides read TGTGCCATCAGGGAGGCGGCTAATGAAAAACTGTTTTTT. It specifies CAIREAANEKLFF.